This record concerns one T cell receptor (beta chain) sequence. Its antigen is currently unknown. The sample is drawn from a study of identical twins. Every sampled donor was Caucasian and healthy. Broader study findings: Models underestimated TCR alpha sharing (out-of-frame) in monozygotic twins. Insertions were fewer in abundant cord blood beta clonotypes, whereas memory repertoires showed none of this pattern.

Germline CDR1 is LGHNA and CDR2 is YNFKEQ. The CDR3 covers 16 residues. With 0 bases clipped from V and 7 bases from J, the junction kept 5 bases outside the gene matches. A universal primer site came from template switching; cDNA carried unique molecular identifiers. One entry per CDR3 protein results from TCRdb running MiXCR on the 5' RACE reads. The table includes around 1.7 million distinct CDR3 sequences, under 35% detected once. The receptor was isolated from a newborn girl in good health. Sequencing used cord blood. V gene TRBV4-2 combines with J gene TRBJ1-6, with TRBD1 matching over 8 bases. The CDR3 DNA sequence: TGTGCCAGCAGCCAAGACTGGACAGGGAGGAATTCACCCCTCCACTTT. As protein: CASSQDWTGRNSPLHF.